The 23 T cell receptor beta chains presented below share a single source sample, sequenced in a study of cytomegalovirus exposure and HLA in healthy donors. The PCR had 60 Vbeta and 13 Jbeta primers. Assay: immunoSEQ multiplex PCR; the TCRdb copy retains only in-frame clones and omits some. The sample contains some 150,000 clones, approximately 76% of which appear only once. Sequencing used PBMCs. Receptors were obtained from a man aged 55 to 70 in good health and CMV-seronegative.

This chain connects TRBV28 to TRBJ2-1, with D perhaps matching TRBD1 (5 bases). V dropped 6 bases and J dropped 5 bases, with 11 bases sitting between them. Germline V gene sequence: CDR1 MDHEN, CDR2 SYDVKM. This CDR3 region has 13 residues. The CDR3 loop reads CASSQTVNNEQFF. The CDR3 nucleotides are TGTGCCAGCAGCCAGACAGTGAACAATGAGCAGTTCTTC.

The rearrangement links TRBV9 to TRBJ2-1, with TRBD2 matching over 8 bases. Trimming cost V 0 bases and J 7 bases; bases outside gene matches: 9. Per germline, CDR1 SGDLS and CDR2 YYNGEE. The CDR3 has 16 amino acids. The CDR3 region has the DNA TGTGCCAGCAGCGTAGACCCCGGGGGGGCCGGAAATGAGCAGTTCTTC. Translated, it gives CASSVDPGGAGNEQFF.

V is TRBV7-9 and J is TRBJ1-1, with 9 bases that match TRBD1. CDR3 size: 18 residues. Germline V gene sequence: CDR1 SEHNR, CDR2 FQNEAQ (reference sequence). Losses at the gene ends were 4 bases for V and 1 base for J; bases not matched to a gene: 13. Here the CDR3 reads CASSWKGGTGGANTEAFF. The CDR3, as DNA: TGTGCCAGCAGCTGGAAAGGTGGTACAGGGGGCGCGAACACTGAAGCTTTCTTT.

The chain links TRBV4-3 to TRBJ2-2, with TRBD2 as a possible D gene (6 bases). The length of the CDR3 is 17 residues. CDR1 is LGHNA and CDR2 is YSLEER in the germline V gene. Trimming pared 4 bases from V and 4 bases from J, leaving 19 bases between. DNA of the CDR3: TGCGCCAGCAGCCGGGGACGGGACTTGTCGAGCACCGGGGAGCTGTTTTTT. Protein sequence: CASSRGRDLSSTGELFF.

V usage is TRBV7-2 and J usage is TRBJ2-7; TRBD2 matches at 13 bases. Trimming cost V 5 bases and J 4 bases; bases outside gene matches: 5. Germline V gives CDR1 SGHTA, CDR2 FQGNSA. This CDR3 contains 15 residues. The CDR3 region has the DNA TGTGCCAGCAGCCAGGGACTAGCGGGGTTATACGAGCAGTACTTC. Translation gives CASSQGLAGLYEQYF. The full variable domain, completed using reference TRBV7-2 and TRBJ2-7, is GAGVSQSPSNKVTEKGKDVELRCDPISGHTALYWYRQSLGQGLEFLIYFQGNSAPDKSGLPSDRFSAERTGGSVSTLTIQRTQQEDSAVYLCASSQGLAGLYEQYFGPGTRLTVT.

This clone appeared a few times. The V call is TRBV5-1, the J call TRBJ2-7; 9 bases line up with TRBD2. With 4 bases clipped from V and 7 bases from J, the junction kept 6 bases outside the gene matches. Germline V CDR1 and CDR2: SGHRS, YFSETQ. The CDR3 covers 13 residues. The CDR3 loop is CASSPSGTGEQYF. CDR3 nucleotide sequence: TGCGCCAGCAGCCCTAGCGGGACGGGGGAGCAGTACTTC.

This chain links TRBV6-5 with TRBJ2-7; 8 nucleotides agree with TRBD1. In germline, CDR1 is MNHEY, CDR2 SVGAGI. This CDR3 has 14 residues. Trimming took 1 base from V and 5 from J; bases not matched to a gene: 4. The CDR3 here is CASSYYRGSNEQYF. In nucleotides, the CDR3 is TGTGCCAGCAGTTACTACAGGGGGTCTAACGAGCAGTACTTC.

J is TRBJ2-1 and V is TRBV28, with 12 bases lining up with TRBD2. CDR1 is MDHEN and CDR2 is SYDVKM in the germline V gene. The CDR3 runs 17 residues. After removal of 4 bases from V and 4 bases from J, the junction contained 8 bases not matched to a gene. The CDR3 spells CASSSISGTSGYNEQFF. CDR3 in DNA: TGTGCCAGCAGTTCGATCTCCGGGACTAGCGGGTACAATGAGCAGTTCTTC.

This chain links TRBV7-2 with TRBJ1-2; D remains unclear. The V gene lost 5 bases and the J gene lost 2 bases, with 12 bases spanning the gap. Germline CDR1 SGHTA, CDR2 FQGNSA. This CDR3 region has 14 residues. The CDR3 nucleotides are TGTGCCAGCAGCCCCACCCCGGAGAACTATGGCTACACCTTC. It is translated as CASSPTPENYGYTF. The entire variable domain, with the rest obtained from reference TRBV7-2 and TRBJ1-2, is as follows: GAGVSQSPSNKVTEKGKDVELRCDPISGHTALYWYRQSLGQGLEFLIYFQGNSAPDKSGLPSDRFSAERTGGSVSTLTIQRTQQEDSAVYLCASSPTPENYGYTFGSGTRLTVV.

The chain combines TRBV7-9 with TRBJ2-5; D possibly corresponds to TRBD2 (6 bases). The germline V gene encodes CDR1 SEHNR and CDR2 FQNEAQ (reference sequence). Trimming removed 1 base at V and 2 bases at J, with 11 bases between. This CDR3 is built from 15 residues. The CDR3 here is CASSLGSSGQETQYF. The CDR3 DNA is TGTGCCAGCAGCTTAGGTAGTAGCGGACAAGAGACCCAGTACTTC.

The V gene is TRBV27, the J gene TRBJ2-7; 7 nucleotides match TRBD1. Germline values: CDR1 MNHEY, CDR2 SMNVEV (reference sequence). With V trimmed by 4 bases and J by 5 bases, 5 bases remained unmatched. The CDR3 extends over 13 amino acids. This chain's CDR3 is CASSSWTGDEQYF. The CDR3 region has the DNA TGTGCCAGCAGTTCCTGGACAGGTGACGAGCAGTACTTC.

V and J are TRBV6-6 and TRBJ2-7; 8 bases line up with TRBD2. This CDR3 has 14 residues. Germline CDR1 MNHNY, CDR2 SVGAGI (reference sequence). With 5 bases clipped from V and 6 bases from J, the junction kept 9 bases outside the gene matches. The CDR3 is CASSLSGIGFEQYF. The CDR3 nucleotides read TGTGCCAGCAGTCTTAGCGGGATAGGGTTCGAGCAGTACTTC.

This clone came up a few times. CDR3 region: CASSPGQGAQTEQFF. CDR3 DNA sequence: TGTGCCAGCTCACCAGGCCAGGGGGCGCAGACTGAGCAGTTCTTC. The chain links TRBV18 to TRBJ2-1; 8 positions match TRBD1. The V segment lost 2 bases and the J segment 9 bases; nucleotides outside the gene matches: 9. The V gene's germline CDR1 is KGHSH and CDR2 LQKENI. The CDR3 loop spans 15 amino acids.

CDR3 sequence reads: CASSLGTDTQYF. The CDR3 region has the DNA TGTGCCAGCAGCTTAGGGACTGACACGCAGTATTTT. The V and J genes are TRBV7-3 and TRBJ2-3, with D perhaps matching TRBD2 (6 bases). Germline V gives CDR1 SGHTA, CDR2 FQGTGA. The CDR3 totals 12 residues. The V end was cut by 2 bases, the J end by 9 bases, with 9 bases between.

This clone has only one observation. The gene calls are TRBV18 and TRBJ2-5; 8 bases map to TRBD1. V trimming: 8 bases; J trimming: 5 bases; junction bases outside the gene matches: 10. The germline V gene encodes CDR1 KGHSH and CDR2 LQKENI. This CDR3 region has 14 residues. The CDR3: CASRPTGGYETQYF. The DNA of the CDR3 is TGTGCCAGCCGGCCTACAGGGGGTTACGAGACCCAGTACTTC.

The genes are TRBV10-2 and TRBJ2-5; TRBD2 might be the D (5 bases). V lost 1 base, J lost 5 bases, and 11 bases lay in between. In germline, CDR1 is WSHSY, CDR2 SAAADI. The CDR3 is 14 residues long. CDR3 amino acids: CASSELVARETQYF. The CDR3 DNA sequence: TGCGCCAGCAGTGAGTTGGTAGCGAGGGAGACCCAGTACTTC.

V gene TRBV28 combines with J gene TRBJ1-2; D might be TRBD1 (5 bases). CDR3 length: 13 amino acids. CDR1 MDHEN and CDR2 SYDVKM come from the germline V gene. Trimming pared 1 base from V and 3 bases from J, leaving 6 bases between. CDR3 in DNA: TGTGCCAGCAGTTTATCCAGGGACTATGGCTACACCTTC. This sequence encodes CASSLSRDYGYTF.

The chain recombines TRBV10-3 with TRBJ1-2; perhaps TRBD1 as D (5 bases). V was trimmed by 5 bases and J by 2 bases, leaving 15 bases between them. From germline, CDR1 is ENHRY and CDR2 SYGVKD. This CDR3 has 15 amino acids. CDR3: CAISTVGQGNYGYTF. The CDR3 coding sequence is TGTGCCATCAGTACCGTCGGGCAGGGCAACTATGGCTACACCTTC.

The chain employs TRBV2 and TRBJ2-1; 12 bases are shared with TRBD2. This CDR3 contains 16 residues. Trimming removed 2 bases from V and 8 bases from J; junction bases left unmatched: 7. Germline CDR1 and CDR2: SNHLY and FYNNEI. The CDR3 DNA is TGTGCCAGCAGTGAAAGACTAGCGGGGGCCGAGGATGAGCAGTTCTTC. Residues: CASSERLAGAEDEQFF.

The V and J genes are TRBV28 and TRBJ1-6; D remains ambiguous. Germline CDR1 MDHEN, CDR2 SYDVKM. This CDR3 spans 13 amino acids. The V and J ends lost 2 bases and 8 bases respectively, with 7 bases between them. This CDR3 reads CASSLQADSPLHF. CDR3 coding DNA: TGTGCCAGCAGTTTACAAGCCGATTCACCCCTCCACTTT. Full variable domain (outside the CDR3, taken from reference TRBV28 and TRBJ1-6): DVKVTQSSRYLVKRTGEKVFLECVQDMDHENMFWYRQDPGLGLRLIYFSYDVKMKEKGDIPEGYSVSREKKERFSLILESASTNQTSMYLCASSLQADSPLHFGNGTRLTVT.

The chain uses TRBV4-2 and TRBJ1-2; the D is unclear. The germline V gene has CDR1 LGHNA and CDR2 YNFKEQ. The CDR3 is 16 amino acids. V lost 0 bases and J 2 bases, leaving 13 bases between the germline ends. CDR3 bases: TGTGCCAGCAGCCAAGATCATCTGGGGAGGAACTATGGCTACACCTTC. It yields the protein CASSQDHLGRNYGYTF.

The chain recombines TRBV25-1 with TRBJ1-2, with 9 positions matching TRBD1. The ends lost 5 bases at V and 2 bases at J; junction bases unmatched: 12. There are 17 residues in the CDR3. Germline lookup yields CDR1 MGHDK and CDR2 SYGVNS. The DNA for the CDR3 is TGTGCCAGCAGTTTAACCTGGACAGGGGAAGGGAACTATGGCTACACCTTC. Translated, it gives CASSLTWTGEGNYGYTF.

This chain uses TRBV11-2 with TRBJ1-2; D is ambiguous. Between the trimmed V and J ends, which lost 3 bases and 4 bases, there was a span of 6 bases. This CDR3 is built from 12 residues. The germline CDR1 and CDR2 sequences are SGHAT and FQNNGV. The CDR3 bases are TGTGCCAGCAGCTTTCAGGTCTATGGCTACACCTTC. It translates to CASSFQVYGYTF.